Reported below is one TCR beta chain. Its antigen is currently unknown. Measured with immunoSEQ multiplex PCR; TCRdb has only the in-frame clones, and not every one. The sample shows more than 2,000,000 clones, 85% to 95% of them seen only once. A split of CD4+ cells into CD45RA+ naive and CD45RA-negative memory subsets was performed. This entry belongs to a study of shared clonotypes between healthy human individuals. Findings of the study overall: Estimated richness was generally greater in naive than memory subsets.

This TCR derives from a young man in good health. Sequencing input: naive CD4+ T cells sorted from blood. Subset given: CD45RA+ positively selected.

CDR3 DNA: TGTGCCAGCAGTTACGGGTTGCGGCAGCCCCAGCATTTT. Translating gives CASSYGLRQPQHF. J is TRBJ1-5 and V is TRBV6-6; the D is unclear. Germline CDR1 MNHNY, CDR2 SVGAGI (reference sequence). The CDR3 extends over 13 amino acids. Trimming removed 2 bases at V and 7 bases at J, with 9 bases between.